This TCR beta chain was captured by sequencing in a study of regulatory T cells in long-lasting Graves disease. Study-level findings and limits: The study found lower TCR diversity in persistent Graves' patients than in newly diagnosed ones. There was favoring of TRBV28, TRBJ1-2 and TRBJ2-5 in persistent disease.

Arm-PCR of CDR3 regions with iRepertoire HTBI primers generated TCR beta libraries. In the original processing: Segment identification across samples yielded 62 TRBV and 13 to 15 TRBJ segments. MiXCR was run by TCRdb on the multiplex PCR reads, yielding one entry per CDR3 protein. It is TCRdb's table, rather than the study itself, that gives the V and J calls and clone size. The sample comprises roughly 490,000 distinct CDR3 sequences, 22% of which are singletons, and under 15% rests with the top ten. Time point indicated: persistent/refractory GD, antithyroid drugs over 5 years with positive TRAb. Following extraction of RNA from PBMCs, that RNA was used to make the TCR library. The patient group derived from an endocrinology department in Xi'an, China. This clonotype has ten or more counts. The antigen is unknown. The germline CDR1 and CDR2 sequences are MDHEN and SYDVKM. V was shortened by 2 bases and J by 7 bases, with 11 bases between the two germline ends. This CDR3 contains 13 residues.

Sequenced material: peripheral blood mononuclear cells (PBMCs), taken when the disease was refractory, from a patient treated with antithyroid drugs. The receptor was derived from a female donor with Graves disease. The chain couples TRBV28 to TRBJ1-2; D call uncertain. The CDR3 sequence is CASSLNEGGGYTF. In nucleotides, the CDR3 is TGTGCCAGCAGTTTAAATGAGGGAGGTGGCTACACCTTC.